This passage covers 27 T cell receptor beta chains from one sample sequenced in a study of T cells after yellow fever vaccination. Each CDR3 protein gets one entry after TCRdb re-called the 5' RACE reads with MiXCR. This table holds some 350,000 distinct CDR3 sequences, approximately 5.7% found once. The sample here was PBMCs, taken 5 days after the yellow fever booster vaccination. These receptors were obtained from a man aged 25 to 45 who received the YFV17D yellow fever vaccine.

In this sample, this clonotype turned up many times. The chain uses TRBV7-9 and TRBJ2-3, with 10 bases matching TRBD2. J gave up 6 bases and V 4 bases, and 7 bases lay outside the gene matches. The CDR3 extends over 15 amino acids. The germline CDR1 and CDR2 sequences are SEHNR and FQNEAQ (reference sequence). The CDR3 protein is CASSSLAGVTDTQYF. The CDR3 DNA sequence: TGTGCCAGCAGCTCCCTAGCGGGAGTGACCGATACGCAGTATTTT.

This clonotype was picked up a small number of times. The rearrangement joins TRBV25-1 to TRBJ2-7; D unresolved. Germline V lookup: CDR1 MGHDK, CDR2 SYGVNS. This CDR3 region has 13 residues. V lost 2 bases to trimming and J lost 5 bases, with 10 bases between them. CDR3 loop: CASSEPPVDEQYF. CDR3 nucleotides: TGTGCCAGCAGTGAACCCCCGGTGGACGAGCAGTACTTC.

This clonotype was counted a few times. The chain has TRBV6-1 and TRBJ2-3; 9 nucleotides match TRBD1. Germline-derived CDR1 and CDR2 are MNHNS and SASEGT. The trim removed 7 bases at V and 5 bases at J, leaving 10 bases unmatched. The CDR3 has 15 residues. CDR3 sequence reads: CASTLPGQGLDTQYF. In nucleotides, the CDR3 is TGTGCCAGCACCCTACCGGGACAGGGTTTAGATACGCAGTATTTT.

This chain connects TRBV4-2 to TRBJ2-1; the match to TRBD2 covers 8 bases. Germline V gives CDR1 LGHNA, CDR2 YNFKEQ. This CDR3 has 15 amino acids. J gave up 7 bases and V 4 bases, and 9 bases lay outside the gene matches. The CDR3 sequence is CASSRPGGPGNEQFF. The CDR3 DNA follows: TGTGCCAGCAGCCGTCCGGGAGGGCCTGGGAATGAGCAGTTCTTC.

At least ten counts were recorded for this clonotype. The genes are TRBV14 and TRBJ2-1, with D possibly TRBD2 on 6 matching bases. Per the germline V gene, CDR1 is SGHDN and CDR2 is FVKESK. V was cut by 3 bases and J by 0 bases, with 12 bases left in between. There are 16 residues in the CDR3. CDR3 loop: CASSHPTSSSYNEQFF. CDR3 coding DNA: TGTGCCAGCAGCCATCCGACTAGTAGCTCCTACAATGAGCAGTTCTTC.

This rearrangement joins TRBV6-1 to TRBJ2-1; TRBD2 aligns across 8 bases. This CDR3 is 16 amino acids long. The junction had 9 bases not matched to a gene; V was cut back by 1 base and J by 7 bases. Germline CDR1 and CDR2: MNHNS and SASEGT. The CDR3 DNA reads as TGTGCCAGCAGTGAAGGTTTAGCGGGGCTAGGGAATGAGCAGTTCTTC. It yields the protein CASSEGLAGLGNEQFF.

Comment on this clonotype: Given a much more abundant clone one base away, this may be a read error. The chain has TRBV29-1 and TRBJ2-3; D perhaps matches TRBD2 (5 bases). The CDR3 extends over 13 amino acids. Germline values: CDR1 SQVTM, CDR2 ANQGSEA. The CDR3 DNA reads TGCAGCGATAGGACGTCTAGCACAGTTACGCAGTATTTT. Protein product: CSDRTSSTVTQYF.

The chain uses TRBV7-2 and TRBJ2-7; D uncertain. The CDR3 runs to 14 residues. In germline, CDR1 is SGHTA, CDR2 FQGNSA. V lost 2 bases to trimming and J lost 3 bases, with 11 bases between them. The CDR3 nucleotides are TGTGCCAGCAGCTTAATGTCAGATTTCTACGAGCAGTACTTC. It specifies CASSLMSDFYEQYF.

This clonotype was counted at least ten times. J is TRBJ2-7 and V is TRBV15, with unresolved D. Trimming pared 1 base from V and 6 bases from J, leaving 10 bases between. Germline V lookup: CDR1 LNHNV, CDR2 YYDKDF (reference sequence). CDR3 length equals 13 residues. DNA of the CDR3: TGTGCCACCAGCAGAGGTGGGCTCGTCGAGCAGTACTTC. Translation: CATSRGGLVEQYF.

This clonotype was seen many times. V usage is TRBV11-2 and J usage is TRBJ2-5; TRBD1 agrees at 11 bases. Per germline, CDR1 SGHAT and CDR2 FQNNGV. There are 14 residues in the CDR3. J was trimmed by 4 bases and V by 6 bases; bases with no gene match: 4. The CDR3 DNA sequence: TGTGCCAGCAGAGGACAGGGGGCTGGAGAGACCCAGTACTTC. Protein sequence: CASRGQGAGETQYF.

This rearrangement joins TRBV12-3 or TRBV12-4 to TRBJ2-5, with D tentatively TRBD1 (5 bases). V was trimmed by 4 bases and J by 5 bases, leaving 8 bases between them. CDR3 length: 12 residues. CDR3 DNA: TGTGCCAGCAGTTGGGGCTGGGAGACCCAGTACTTC. Residues: CASSWGWETQYF.

This chain links TRBV20-1 with TRBJ2-7; no definite D call. V lost 3 bases to trimming and J lost 3 bases, with 15 bases between them. The CDR3 contains 14 residues. Germline CDR1 and CDR2: DFQATT and SNEGSKA (reference sequence). The CDR3 spells CSASRREEIYEQYF. The CDR3 DNA sequence: TGCAGTGCTAGCCGCCGAGAGGAGATCTACGAGCAGTACTTC.

The V and J genes are TRBV7-9 and TRBJ1-1; D is ambiguous. V was clipped by 4 bases and J by 4 bases, with 7 bases between them. This CDR3 region has 12 residues. Germline CDR1 and CDR2: SEHNR and FQNEAQ (reference sequence). CDR3 bases: TGTGCCAGCAGCTCGGGGAGCACTGAAGCTTTCTTT. This sequence encodes CASSSGSTEAFF. The variable domain in full, with the rest retrieved from reference TRBV7-9 and TRBJ1-1, is DTGVSQNPRHKITKRGQNVTFRCDPISEHNRLYWYRQTLGQGPEFLTYFQNEAQLEKSRLLSDRFSAERPKGSFSTLEIQRTEQGDSAMYLCASSSGSTEAFFGQGTRLTVV.

This clonotype was observed a few times. This chain connects TRBV6-5 to TRBJ2-7; D possibly corresponds to TRBD2 (5 bases). The V and J ends lost 0 bases and 1 base respectively, with 10 bases between them. The germline gives CDR1 MNHEY, CDR2 SVGAGI. This CDR3 has 15 residues. The CDR3 region is CASSYSAARSYEQYF. The CDR3 coding sequence is TGTGCCAGCAGTTACTCAGCGGCCCGATCCTACGAGCAGTACTTC.

This clonotype was observed at least ten times. The rearrangement links TRBV5-1 to TRBJ2-5; D not certain. V was shortened by 3 bases and J by 2 bases, with 11 bases between the two germline ends. Germline V lookup: CDR1 SGHRS, CDR2 YFSETQ. CDR3 length: 14 amino acids. The chain's CDR3 is CASSWLTLQETQYF. The CDR3 region has the DNA TGCGCCAGCAGCTGGCTCACACTTCAAGAGACCCAGTACTTC.

On this clonotype itself: Just one base apart from a much larger clone, this may be a read error. The gene calls are TRBV7-6 and TRBJ2-2, with 7 bases matching TRBD1. CDR3 length: 14 residues. Per the germline V gene, CDR1 is SGHVS and CDR2 is FNYEAQ. The CDR3 sequence is CASSEGQYTGEPFF. As DNA, the CDR3 is TGTGCCAGCAGCGAGGGACAGTACACCGGGGAGCCGTTTTTT.

This clonotype was seen many times. The J gene is TRBJ2-7, the V gene TRBV5-1; maybe TRBD1 (6 bases). Trimming removed 0 bases from V and 4 bases from J, with 11 bases in between. There are 14 residues in the CDR3. Per the germline V gene, CDR1 is SGHRS and CDR2 is YFSETQ. The chain's CDR3 is CASSLEGQEYEQYF. The CDR3 DNA reads TGCGCCAGCAGCTTGGAGGGACAAGAATACGAGCAGTACTTC.

The sample holds many counts of this clonotype. The V gene is TRBV12-3 or TRBV12-4, the J gene TRBJ2-5; 10 bases agree with TRBD2. The CDR3 contains 16 residues. V shed 5 bases and J 7 bases; nucleotides not matched to a gene: 13. The DNA for the CDR3 is TGTGCCAGCAGTCCCAGCGGACTAGCGGCCCCCGGGACCCAGTACTTC. Translating gives CASSPSGLAAPGTQYF.

This clonotype was seen at least ten times. The rearrangement links TRBV7-2 to TRBJ2-7; 14 bases are shared with TRBD2. CDR3 length: 16 residues. Germline V lookup: CDR1 SGHTA, CDR2 FQGNSA. The V and J ends lost 5 bases and 0 bases, in that order; junction bases with no gene match: 3. This chain's CDR3 is CASSPGTSGSSYEQYF. The DNA for the CDR3 is TGTGCCAGCAGCCCCGGGACTAGCGGGAGCTCCTACGAGCAGTACTTC.

V and J are TRBV9 and TRBJ2-2, with TRBD1 identical over 9 bases. The V gene's germline CDR1 is SGDLS and CDR2 YYNGEE. This CDR3 region has 16 residues. The junction had 7 bases not matched to a gene; V was cut back by 2 bases and J by 5 bases. CDR3 amino acids: CASSVTQGAGTGELFF. Here the CDR3 DNA reads TGTGCCAGCAGCGTGACACAGGGGGCAGGGACCGGGGAGCTGTTTTTT.

In regard to this clonotype: An end of the junction differs from the germline gene, which may be a read error. CDR3 sequence: CASRPATQEIQYF. DNA of the CDR3: TGCGCCAGCAGACCAGCGACACAAGAGATCCAGTACTTC. The chain combines TRBV5-1 with TRBJ2-5, with no clear D. This CDR3 is built from 13 residues. The germline V gene encodes CDR1 SGHRS and CDR2 YFSETQ.

A few counts support this clonotype. This chain joins TRBV4-3 and TRBJ2-7, with D uncertain. V shed 4 bases and J shed 0 bases, with 13 bases lying between them. Germline values: CDR1 LGHNA, CDR2 YSLEER. This CDR3 is built from 15 residues. CDR3 amino acids: CASSRASSGSYEQYF. Written as DNA, the CDR3 is TGCGCCAGCAGCCGGGCCTCTTCAGGCTCCTACGAGCAGTACTTC.

This clonotype was counted a few times. The V and J genes are TRBV9 and TRBJ2-3; the match to TRBD2 covers 8 bases. Trimming cost V 3 bases and J 1 base; bases outside gene matches: 7. CDR1 and CDR2 from the germline V gene are SGDLS and YYNGEE. The CDR3 length is 16 residues. In DNA, the CDR3 is TGTGCCAGCAGCGGGGGGCCAGCGGGAGGCACAGATACGCAGTATTTT. This sequence encodes CASSGGPAGGTDTQYF.

V and J are TRBV29-1 and TRBJ2-1; D might be TRBD2 (6 bases). V lost 4 bases and J 16 bases, leaving 17 bases between the germline ends. CDR1 SQVTM and CDR2 ANQGSEA come from the germline V gene. This CDR3 comprises 11 residues. CDR3 bases: TGCAGCGTTGTATCGGGGGTTAAGTTTTTCTTC. Translated, it gives CSVVSGVKFFF.

This clonotype showed up just a few times. The chain is built from TRBV28 and TRBJ2-7; possibly TRBD2 for D (5 bases). Trimming took off 6 bases at V and 2 bases at J, with 11 bases between the two ends. The length of the CDR3 is 13 residues. In germline, CDR1 is MDHEN, CDR2 SYDVKM. The CDR3 here is CASRLPGTYEQYF. The CDR3 DNA follows: TGTGCCAGCAGACTCCCGGGGACCTACGAGCAGTACTTC.

A few counts support this clonotype. The chain uses TRBV12-3 or TRBV12-4 and TRBJ1-5; D ambiguous. This CDR3 spans 12 amino acids. V gave up 5 bases and J gave up 6 bases, with 8 bases separating them. This CDR3 reads CASSAWGQPQHF. As DNA, the CDR3 is TGTGCCAGCAGTGCTTGGGGTCAGCCCCAGCATTTT.

This clonotype was detected only a few times. This rearrangement joins TRBV19 to TRBJ2-1, with 8 positions matching TRBD2. The CDR3 is 14 residues long. Germline V lookup: CDR1 LNHDA, CDR2 SQIVND (reference sequence). V shed 7 bases, J shed 4 bases, and the junction held 6 bases outside the gene matches. The CDR3 DNA is TGTGCCAGTATGACTAGCGACTGGTACAATGAGCAGTTCTTC. It is translated as CASMTSDWYNEQFF.